This T cell receptor beta chain was sequenced in a study of T cell changes during pregnancy in multiple sclerosis. Germline V gene lookup returns CDR1 ENHRY and CDR2 SYGVKD. V dropped 0 bases and J dropped 8 bases, with 7 bases sitting between them. This CDR3 comprises 12 residues. TCRdb's copy holds only in-frame clones and misses some; the assay was immunoSEQ multiplex PCR. The data contain tens of thousands of clones, 92% of them singletons. The TCR was taken from a female donor with multiple sclerosis, enrolled in a pregnancy study. The V gene is TRBV10-3, the J gene TRBJ1-1; D gene uncertain. Source: peripheral blood, taken in the first trimester of pregnancy. The CDR3 spells CAISESTEEAFF. For the CDR3, the DNA is TGTGCCATCAGTGAGTCAACAGAAGAAGCTTTCTTT.